This TCR beta chain was recorded in a study of CD8 T cells in Susac syndrome. Overall study findings and caveats: Susac CD8+ clonal expansion peaked in TEMRA cells and active patients.

CDR1 is SGDLS and CDR2 is YYNGEE in the germline V gene. Deletions cut 0 bases from V and 9 bases from J, with 11 bases between. CDR3 length: 13 residues. RNA amounts of roughly 0.5 to 1 ug underwent reverse transcription with random hexamers. Amplification of the TCR beta CDR3 was carried out by immunoSEQ multiplex PCR, which spanned a total of 54 Vbeta and 13 Jbeta segments. TCRdb re-called the immunoSEQ multiplex PCR reads with MiXCR, one entry per CDR3 protein. The table lists about 120,000 distinct CDR3 sequences, about 94% of them singletons, with over 0.2% in the top ten. Worth noting for this clonotype: What it recognizes is unknown.

V gene TRBV9 combines with J gene TRBJ2-3; D is unclear. Sequencing was done on a sample of CD8+ T cells from PBMCs. The sequence came from a human donor with Susac syndrome. This CDR3 reads CASSVDRPETQYF. In DNA, the CDR3 is TGTGCCAGCAGCGTAGATCGGCCGGAGACGCAGTATTTT.